These T cell receptor beta chains were read from a single sample in a study of blood T cells in healthy people across ages. TCRdb called the 5' RACE reads again in MiXCR, with one record for every CDR3 protein. The table has fewer than 2,000,000 distinct CDR3 sequences, about 35% seen once. What was sequenced was blood. The receptors were gathered from a woman aged 30 to 39 in good health. Each CDR3 is given with its conserved first and last residue. Each record gives: J gene, V gene, clone size, CDR3 protein. Where a row states a size, it is once, few, many or the class of an expanded clone; other rows omit it.

J gene: TRBJ2-7
V gene: TRBV5-1
clone size: few
CDR3 protein: CASSLEVAAYEQYF

J gene: TRBJ2-2
V gene: TRBV5-1
clone size: -
CDR3 protein: CASSGTSGAVTGELFF

J gene: TRBJ2-1
V gene: TRBV24-1
clone size: few
CDR3 protein: CATGTSESSYNEQFF

J gene: TRBJ1-4
V gene: TRBV5-1
clone size: -
CDR3 protein: CASSTGQGKLFF

J gene: TRBJ2-1
V gene: TRBV15
clone size: few
CDR3 protein: CATSRSGLVNEQFF

J gene: TRBJ1-4
V gene: TRBV20-1
clone size: many
CDR3 protein: CSARTPVTNEKLFF

J gene: TRBJ2-7
V gene: TRBV6-6
clone size: many
CDR3 protein: CASSRGDEQYF

J gene: TRBJ1-1
V gene: TRBV7-9
clone size: -
CDR3 protein: CASSLAWRQGGDTEAFF

J gene: TRBJ2-5
V gene: TRBV6-6
clone size: -
CDR3 protein: CATRQGTGTQYF

J gene: TRBJ2-5
V gene: TRBV5-4
clone size: -
CDR3 protein: CASSLRTPRLMETQYF

J gene: TRBJ2-3
V gene: TRBV11-2
clone size: -
CDR3 protein: CASSVTGATDTQYF

J gene: TRBJ1-2
V gene: TRBV20-1
clone size: few
CDR3 protein: CSASNPGLYGYTF

J gene: TRBJ2-3
V gene: TRBV24-1
clone size: few
CDR3 protein: CATNPFAGGPPDTQYF

J gene: TRBJ1-1
V gene: TRBV6-5
clone size: few
CDR3 protein: CASNLTGAMNTEAFF

J gene: TRBJ2-5
V gene: TRBV7-8
clone size: few
CDR3 protein: CASSGGGLDLETQYF

J gene: TRBJ2-1
V gene: TRBV5-1
clone size: many
CDR3 protein: CASSLLGRGNEQFF

J gene: TRBJ1-5
V gene: TRBV20-1
clone size: -
CDR3 protein: CSARDWTGRQSNQPQHF

J gene: TRBJ2-3
V gene: TRBV5-1
clone size: few
CDR3 protein: CASSLVTGRVADTQYF

J gene: TRBJ2-5
V gene: TRBV5-1
clone size: -
CDR3 protein: CASSLGGGGSYQETQYF

J gene: TRBJ2-5
V gene: TRBV2
clone size: few
CDR3 protein: CATGRDTQETQYF

J gene: TRBJ2-3
V gene: TRBV6-5
clone size: few
CDR3 protein: CASTPGTSGGADTQYF

J gene: TRBJ2-5
V gene: TRBV9
clone size: few
CDR3 protein: CASSVGLQETRYF

J gene: TRBJ2-1
V gene: TRBV4-3
clone size: many
CDR3 protein: CASSHTSRSSNEQFF

J gene: TRBJ2-7
V gene: TRBV20-1
clone size: -
CDR3 protein: CSAQLAGGAYEQYF

J gene: TRBJ2-3
V gene: TRBV7-9
clone size: -
CDR3 protein: CASSSTSGGTDTQYF

J gene: TRBJ2-7
V gene: TRBV27
clone size: -
CDR3 protein: CASSWRTGAYEQYF

J gene: TRBJ1-1
V gene: TRBV10-2
clone size: -
CDR3 protein: CASREVGGLTEAFF

J gene: TRBJ1-1
V gene: TRBV6-1
clone size: -
CDR3 protein: CASGPGEGTEAFF

J gene: TRBJ2-5
V gene: TRBV5-1
clone size: once
CDR3 protein: CASSLAWGAGEETQYF

J gene: TRBJ2-5
V gene: TRBV20-1
clone size: -
CDR3 protein: CSARPLAGSQETQYF

J gene: TRBJ2-1
V gene: TRBV5-1
clone size: few
CDR3 protein: CASSLTGPWNEQFF

J gene: -
V gene: TRBV29-1
clone size: -
CDR3 protein: CSVKGGSPYEQYF

J gene: TRBJ1-1
V gene: TRBV4-2
clone size: -
CDR3 protein: CASNLDRVKAEAFF

J gene: TRBJ2-1
V gene: TRBV20-1
clone size: -
CDR3 protein: CSAGDQLAGAYNEQFF

J gene: TRBJ2-1
V gene: TRBV11-2
clone size: -
CDR3 protein: CASSLRRREDERFF

J gene: TRBJ2-5
V gene: TRBV9
clone size: -
CDR3 protein: CASSGTGGFQETQYF

J gene: TRBJ1-2
V gene: TRBV6-1
clone size: -
CDR3 protein: CASTPEQFFNYGYTF

J gene: TRBJ2-7
V gene: TRBV5-5
clone size: -
CDR3 protein: CASQRPGPSSYEQYF

J gene: TRBJ2-1
V gene: TRBV7-9
clone size: -
CDR3 protein: CASNYGQGGKETQFF

J gene: TRBJ1-4
V gene: TRBV10-1
clone size: once
CDR3 protein: CASSPDGWNSGNEKLFF

J gene: TRBJ1-2
V gene: TRBV5-5
clone size: many
CDR3 protein: CASSSSGRGGYTF

J gene: TRBJ2-1
V gene: TRBV20-1
clone size: many
CDR3 protein: CSAETFGAGGPFIEQFF

J gene: TRBJ2-7
V gene: TRBV20-1
clone size: -
CDR3 protein: CSASDDGIPYEQYF